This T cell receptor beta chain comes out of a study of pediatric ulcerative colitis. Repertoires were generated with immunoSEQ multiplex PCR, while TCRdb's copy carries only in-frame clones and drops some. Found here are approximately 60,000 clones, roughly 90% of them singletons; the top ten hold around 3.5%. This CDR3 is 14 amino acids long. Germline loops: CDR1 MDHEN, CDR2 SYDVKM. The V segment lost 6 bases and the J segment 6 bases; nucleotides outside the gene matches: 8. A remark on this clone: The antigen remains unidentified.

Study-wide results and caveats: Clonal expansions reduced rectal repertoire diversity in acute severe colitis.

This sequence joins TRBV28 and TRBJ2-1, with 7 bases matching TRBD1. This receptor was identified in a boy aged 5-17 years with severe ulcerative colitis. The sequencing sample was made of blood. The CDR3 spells CASSLGRDSNEQFF. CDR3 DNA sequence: TGTGCCAGCAGCCTGGGCCGGGACAGCAATGAGCAGTTCTTC.